These 5 T cell receptor beta chains were all obtained from the same sample, sequenced in a study of esophageal squamous cell carcinoma under preoperative chemotherapy. TCRdb reprocessed the PCR reads with MiXCR, giving one entry per CDR3 protein. The sample has roughly 32,000 distinct CDR3 sequences; roughly half are singletons. Time point: before preoperative PTX-NDP chemotherapy. This sample was gathered from a patient given preoperative chemotherapy. These receptors were collected from a human donor with esophageal squamous cell carcinoma. The donor label of this sample is uncertain.

This clonotype came up once. One end of the junction varies from germline; a read error may be responsible. This chain connects TRBV6-1 to TRBJ2-3; D is possibly TRBD1 or TRBD2 (5 bases each). Germline V lookup: CDR1 MNHNS, CDR2 SASEGT. The CDR3 has 15 residues. CDR3: CASSRRDRVPDTQYF. The CDR3 DNA follows: TGTGCCAGCAGTCGCCGGGACCGTGTACCAGATACGCAGTACTTT.

V and J are TRBV7-8 and TRBJ2-3, with TRBD1 identical over 9 bases. Germline CDR1 is SGHVS and CDR2 is FQNEAQ. The CDR3 consists of 15 residues. V lost 9 bases to trimming and J lost 10 bases; unmatched junction nucleotides: 17. DNA for the CDR3: TGTGCCAGGGGCCGTCAGGCAGTGAGGACAGGGGCGCAGTATTTT. It is translated as CARGRQAVRTGAQYF.

A word on this clonotype: The junction shows a germline mismatch at one end, possibly a read error. This sequence joins TRBV7-6 and TRBJ2-4; D may be TRBD1 or TRBD2 (6 bases each). In germline, CDR1 is SGHVS, CDR2 FNYEAQ. CDR3 length: 19 amino acids. The CDR3 reads CASSLDPALGGRAQNIQYF. The CDR3 bases are TGTGCCAGCAGCTTGGATCCGGCCCTCGGGGGCCGAGCCCAAAACATTCAGTACTTC.

The chain links TRBV6-2 or TRBV6-3 to TRBJ2-7, with 7 bases fitting TRBD2. Per the germline V gene, CDR1 is MNHEY and CDR2 is SVGEGT. CDR3 length: 16 amino acids. The trim removed 4 bases at V and 5 bases at J, leaving 14 bases unmatched. This chain's CDR3 is CASSSQPPGGGNEQYF. CDR3 DNA: TGTGCCAGCAGTTCCCAACCCCCGGGGGGAGGCAACGAGCAGTACTTC.

Details on this clonotype: Germline and junction disagree at one end, which may indicate a read error. The CDR3 is CASSRQAVSTGALFF. In nucleotides, the CDR3 is TGTGCCAGCAGCCGCCAGGCTGTGAGCACAGGGGCGCTGTTTTTT. The chain combines TRBV7-4 with TRBJ2-2, with 7 bases fitting TRBD1. Germline lookup yields CDR1 SGHVT and CDR2 SQSDAQ. The CDR3 has 15 residues. The full variable domain, its missing parts supplied by reference TRBV7-4 and TRBJ2-2, is GAGVSQSPRYKVAKRGRDVALRCDSISGHVTLYWYRQTLGQGSEVLTYSQSDAQRDKSGRPSGRFSAERPERSVSTLKIQRTEQGDSAVYLCASSRQAVSTGALFFGEGSRLTVL.